The present T cell receptor (beta chain) was sequenced within a study of yellow fever vaccine responses in identical twins. Germline V gives CDR1 LNHNV, CDR2 YYDKDF (reference sequence). The CDR3 extends over 15 amino acids. V lost 5 bases and J 0 bases, leaving 12 bases between the germline ends. Comments on this clonotype: No antigen is known for it.

General study findings and limits: On the reported evidence, twins' vaccine T cell responses seemed partly convergent and partly personalized.

TCRdb re-called the RT-PCR reads with MiXCR, one entry per CDR3 protein. The sample lists roughly 540 distinct CDR3 sequences; 81% were seen once. The chain couples TRBV15 to TRBJ2-3, with D possibly TRBD1 on 7 matching bases. The specimen comprised T cells from blood (PBMCs), unsorted or a sorted subset (not recorded which), sampled before or after yellow fever vaccination (not recorded which). The TCR originated in a woman younger than 30 who received the yellow fever vaccine. The CDR3 loop is CATSGGTASTDTQYF. CDR3 DNA: TGTGCCACCAGCGGGGGGACAGCTAGCACAGATACGCAGTATTTT.